The rows below give T cell receptor beta chains drawn from one sample of a study of PD-1 blockade in classical Hodgkin lymphoma. The repertoire was sequenced with immunoSEQ multiplex PCR; TCRdb's copy has only in-frame clones and lacks some. The sample records some 100,000 clones, 80% to 90% being singletons. The sample in question was peripheral blood mononuclear cells (PBMCs), obtained before the second cycle of nivolumab. These receptors originate from a human donor with classical Hodgkin lymphoma. Both conserved end residues are part of each CDR3. Fields, in order: J gene, D gene, clone size, V gene, CDR3 DNA, CDR3 protein. A D gene is named only where the DNA matches it firmly. A row's size may be missing; if present it is once, few, many or a size class.

>TRBJ2-3|.|.|TRBV10-3
TGTGCCATCACGACTGGCCCTAGCACAGATACGCAGTATTTT
CAITTGPSTDTQYF
>TRBJ2-1|TRBD1|.|TRBV6-6
TGTGCCAGCAGTCAAGACAGGGTGAAGCAGTTCTTC
CASSQDRVKQFF
>TRBJ2-5|TRBD2|.|TRBV18
TGTGCCAGCTCACTCTATGCCTTACGACTAGCGGGGACAGAGACCCAGTACTTC
CASSLYALRLAGTETQYF
>TRBJ1-4|.|.|TRBV15
TGTGCCACCAGCAGAGAAGACAGGTCCAATGAAAAACTGTTTTTT
CATSREDRSNEKLFF
>TRBJ1-5|.|.|TRBV4-2
TGTGCCAGCAGCCGCTCCAATCAGCCCCAGCATTTT
CASSRSNQPQHF
>TRBJ2-1|TRBD2|.|TRBV7-2
TGTGCCAGCAGCTTAGATCAAGCGGGGGCGGGGGATGAGCAGTTCTTC
CASSLDQAGAGDEQFF
>TRBJ2-7|.|.|TRBV19
TGTGCCAGTAGTATAGATCGAAACAGCTACGAGCAGTACTTC
CASSIDRNSYEQYF
>TRBJ1-2|.|once|TRBV28
TGTGCCAGCAGCCTGACGCGGGGGAACTATGGCTACACCTTC
CASSLTRGNYGYTF
>TRBJ2-7|.|once|TRBV7-2
TGTGCCAGCAGCTTAGGGTCGGATTACTACGAGCAGTACTTC
CASSLGSDYYEQYF
>TRBJ1-1|.|.|TRBV5-1
TGCGCCAGCAGCTTGGTGGACGGACCGAACACTGAAGCTTTCTTT
CASSLVDGPNTEAFF
>TRBJ2-7|TRBD1|.|TRBV7-2
TGTGCCAGCAGCACCCGGACAGGGACGACACGCGAGCAGTACTTC
CASSTRTGTTREQYF
>TRBJ2-7|TRBD1|.|TRBV29-1
TGCAGCGTCGCCCGGACAGGGTCCTACGAGCAGTACTTC
CSVARTGSYEQYF
>TRBJ2-7|.|.|TRBV21-1
TGTGCCAGCAGCAAAGCGGCTCGAGGCGGATCCTACGAGCAGTACTTC
CASSKAARGGSYEQYF
>TRBJ2-3|TRBD1|.|TRBV5-4
TGTGCCAGCAGCACCTGGACAGGGGGCGCGACAGATACGCAGTATTTT
CASSTWTGGATDTQYF
>TRBJ1-2|.|.|TRBV11-2
TGTGCCAGCAGGGCGATTACAGGGTCGCACGGCTACACCTTC
CASRAITGSHGYTF
>TRBJ2-2|.|once|TRBV2
TGTGCCAGCAGTGAAACTAGCCTATTCACCGGGGAGCTGTTTTTT
CASSETSLFTGELFF
>TRBJ1-1|.|.|TRBV5-4
TGTGCCAGCAGCGCGGACCGCATTCGGGACACTGAAGCTTTCTTT
CASSADRIRDTEAFF
>TRBJ2-7|.|.|TRBV5-6
TGTGCCAGCAGCTTGGCCGGGACAAGTGAGCAGTACTTC
CASSLAGTSEQYF
>TRBJ2-5|TRBD1|.|TRBV5-1
TGCGCCAGCAGCTTGGCCGGGAACAGGGGGCGTCCAGAGACCCAGTACTTC
CASSLAGNRGRPETQYF
>TRBJ1-5|.|.|TRBV7-2
TGTGCCAGCAGCTTAGACGCCGGCAACAATCAGCCCCAGCATTTT
CASSLDAGNNQPQHF
>TRBJ2-3|TRBD1|.|TRBV10-3
TGTGCCATCAGTGAACGCCCGACCGGGACAGGAGGGACAGATACGCAGTATTTT
CAISERPTGTGGTDTQYF
>TRBJ1-6|TRBD1|.|TRBV13
TGTGCCAGCAGCTGGGACAGGGAAAGACCCCTCCACTTT
CASSWDRERPLHF
>TRBJ2-7|.|.|TRBV28
TGTGCCAGCAGTAAGGGACGGTACGAGCAGTACTTC
CASSKGRYEQYF
>TRBJ2-3|TRBD2|.|TRBV27
TGTGCCAGCAGTCGATTAGCGGGGTCAAGGGGTACGCAGTATTTT
CASSRLAGSRGTQYF
>TRBJ1-2|TRBD1|.|TRBV18
TGTGCCAGCTCTCCGGGACAGGGGTATGGCTACACCTTC
CASSPGQGYGYTF
>TRBJ1-2|TRBD1|.|TRBV7-3
TGTGCCAGCAGCCAACAGGGGAACTATGGCTACACCTTC
CASSQQGNYGYTF
>TRBJ1-1|.|.|TRBV4-3
TGCGCCAGCAGCCAAGAGGCAAAAATGAACACTGAAGCTTTCTTT
CASSQEAKMNTEAFF
>TRBJ2-5|.|.|TRBV27
TGTGCCAGCAGTCTCAAACTAGTTATGCCCTCCAACCAAGAGACCCAGTACTTC
CASSLKLVMPSNQETQYF
>TRBJ2-1|TRBD1|.|TRBV2
TGTGCCAGTTCGAAGGGGGCTCTCTTGGACAATGAGCAGTTCTTC
CASSKGALLDNEQFF